The sequence of this T cell receptor beta chain was determined in a study of a mutant IDH1 vaccine in newly diagnosed glioma. Study-level findings and limits: Seemingly, top peripheral T cell clonotype changes bore no relation to pseudoprogression.

Some clones are missing from TCRdb's copy, which holds only in-frame ones; the method was immunoSEQ multiplex PCR. The top ten hold approximately 5.8% of the sample, which has 40,000 or so clones, roughly 80% seen once. Time point denoted: week 23, last vaccination. The vaccine gave 300 ug of a 20-mer mutant IDH1 peptide subcutaneously per dose. Concerning this clone itself: Its antigen is undetermined.

Sequences were derived from PBMCs, sampled from a glioma patient whose treatment included an IDH1 peptide vaccine. The sequence was collected from a man in his fifties with glioma.

The CDR3 bases are TGTGCCAGCCGGGACTTTAGGGGCAATCAGCCCCAGCATTTT. It yields the protein CASRDFRGNQPQHF. This chain joins TRBV2 and TRBJ1-5; a possible D gene is TRBD1 (5 bases). Germline V CDR1 and CDR2: SNHLY, FYNNEI. The CDR3 has 14 residues. Trimming took off 8 bases at V and 2 bases at J, with 13 bases between the two ends.